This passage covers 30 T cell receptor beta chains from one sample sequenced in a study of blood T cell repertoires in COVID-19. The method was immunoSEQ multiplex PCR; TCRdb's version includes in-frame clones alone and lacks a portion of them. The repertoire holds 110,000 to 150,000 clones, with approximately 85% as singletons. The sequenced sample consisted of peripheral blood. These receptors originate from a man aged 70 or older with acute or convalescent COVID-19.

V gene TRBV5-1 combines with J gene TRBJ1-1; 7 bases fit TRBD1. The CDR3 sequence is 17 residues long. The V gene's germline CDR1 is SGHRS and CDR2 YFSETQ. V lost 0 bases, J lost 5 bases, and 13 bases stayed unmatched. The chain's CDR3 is CASSLGSEGAKGTEAFF. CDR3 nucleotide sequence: TGCGCCAGCAGCTTGGGTAGTGAGGGGGCGAAGGGAACTGAAGCTTTCTTT.

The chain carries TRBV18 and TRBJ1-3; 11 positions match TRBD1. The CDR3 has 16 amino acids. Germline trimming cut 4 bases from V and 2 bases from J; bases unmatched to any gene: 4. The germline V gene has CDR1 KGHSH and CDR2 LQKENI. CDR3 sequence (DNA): TGTGCCAGCTCACTAGGACAGGGGGCAACTGGAAACACCATATATTTT. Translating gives CASSLGQGATGNTIYF.

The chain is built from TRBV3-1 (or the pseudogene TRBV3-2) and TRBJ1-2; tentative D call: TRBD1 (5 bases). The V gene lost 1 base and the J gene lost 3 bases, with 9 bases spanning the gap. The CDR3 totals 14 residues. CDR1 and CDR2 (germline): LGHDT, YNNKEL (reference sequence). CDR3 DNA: TGTGCCAGCAGCCAAGGGGACTTCTACTATGGCTACACCTTC. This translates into CASSQGDFYYGYTF.

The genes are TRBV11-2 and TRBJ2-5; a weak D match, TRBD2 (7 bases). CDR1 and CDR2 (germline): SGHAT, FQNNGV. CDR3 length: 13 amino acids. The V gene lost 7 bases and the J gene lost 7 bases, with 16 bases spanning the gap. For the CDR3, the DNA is TGTGCCAGCAACGACAGGACTAGTTGGACCCAGTACTTC. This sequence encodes CASNDRTSWTQYF.

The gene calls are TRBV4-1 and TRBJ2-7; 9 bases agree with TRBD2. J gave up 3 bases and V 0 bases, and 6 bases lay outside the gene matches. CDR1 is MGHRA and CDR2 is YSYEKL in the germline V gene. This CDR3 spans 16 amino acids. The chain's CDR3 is CASSQDMGLASYEQYF. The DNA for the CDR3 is TGCGCCAGCAGCCAAGATATGGGACTAGCAAGCTACGAGCAGTACTTC.

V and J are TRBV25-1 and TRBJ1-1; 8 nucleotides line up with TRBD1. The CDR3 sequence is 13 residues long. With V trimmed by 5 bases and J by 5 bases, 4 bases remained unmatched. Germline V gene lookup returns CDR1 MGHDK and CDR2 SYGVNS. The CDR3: CASSINRGTEAFF. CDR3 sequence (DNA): TGTGCCAGCAGTATAAACAGGGGGACTGAAGCTTTCTTT.

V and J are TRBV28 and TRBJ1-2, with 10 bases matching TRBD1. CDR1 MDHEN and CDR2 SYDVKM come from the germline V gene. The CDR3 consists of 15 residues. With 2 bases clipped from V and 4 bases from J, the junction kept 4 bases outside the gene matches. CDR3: CASSLGGQGFYGYTF. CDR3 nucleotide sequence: TGTGCCAGCAGTTTAGGGGGACAGGGGTTCTATGGCTACACCTTC.

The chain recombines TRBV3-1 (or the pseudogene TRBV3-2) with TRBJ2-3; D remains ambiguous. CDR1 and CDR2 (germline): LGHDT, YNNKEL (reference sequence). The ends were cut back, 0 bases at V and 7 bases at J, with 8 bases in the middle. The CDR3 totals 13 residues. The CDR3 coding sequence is TGTGCCAGCAGCCAAGATTATAGAAATACGCAGTATTTT. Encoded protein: CASSQDYRNTQYF.

The CDR3 here is CSVGTSGGPYNEQFF. In DNA form, the CDR3 reads TGCAGCGTTGGGACTAGCGGGGGACCCTACAATGAGCAGTTCTTC. The chain joins TRBV29-1 to TRBJ2-1; 13 bases line up with TRBD2. This CDR3 has 15 residues. The V segment lost 4 bases and the J segment 2 bases; nucleotides outside the gene matches: 2. From germline, CDR1 is SQVTM and CDR2 ANQGSEA.

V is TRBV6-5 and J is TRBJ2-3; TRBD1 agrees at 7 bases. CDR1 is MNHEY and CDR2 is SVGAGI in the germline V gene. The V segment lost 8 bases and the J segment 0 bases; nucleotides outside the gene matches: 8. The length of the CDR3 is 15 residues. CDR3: CASLRLTGSTDTQYF. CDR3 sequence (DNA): TGTGCCAGCCTACGATTGACAGGGAGCACAGATACGCAGTATTTT.

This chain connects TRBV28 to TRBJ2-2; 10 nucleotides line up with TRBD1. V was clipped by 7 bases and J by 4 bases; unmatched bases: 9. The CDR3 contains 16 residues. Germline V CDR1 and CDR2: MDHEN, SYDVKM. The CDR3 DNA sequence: TGTGCCAGCATTACCACGGGACAGGGGCCCACCGGGGAGCTGTTTTTT. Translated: CASITTGQGPTGELFF. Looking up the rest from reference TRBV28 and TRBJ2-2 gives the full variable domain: DVKVTQSSRYLVKRTGEKVFLECVQDMDHENMFWYRQDPGLGLRLIYFSYDVKMKEKGDIPEGYSVSREKKERFSLILESASTNQTSMYLCASITTGQGPTGELFFGEGSRLTVL.

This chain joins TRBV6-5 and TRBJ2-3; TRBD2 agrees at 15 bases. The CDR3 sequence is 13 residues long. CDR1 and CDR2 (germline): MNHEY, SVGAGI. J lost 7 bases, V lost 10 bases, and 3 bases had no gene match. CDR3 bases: TGTGCCACCGGACTAGCGGGAGGGAATACGCAGTATTTT. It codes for CATGLAGGNTQYF.

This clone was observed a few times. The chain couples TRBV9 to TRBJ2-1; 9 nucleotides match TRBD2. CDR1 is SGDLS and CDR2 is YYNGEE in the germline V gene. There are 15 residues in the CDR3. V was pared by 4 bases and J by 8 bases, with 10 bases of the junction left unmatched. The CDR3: CASSLRASGVYEQFF. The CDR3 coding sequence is TGTGCCAGCAGCCTCCGGGCTAGCGGGGTCTATGAGCAGTTCTTC.

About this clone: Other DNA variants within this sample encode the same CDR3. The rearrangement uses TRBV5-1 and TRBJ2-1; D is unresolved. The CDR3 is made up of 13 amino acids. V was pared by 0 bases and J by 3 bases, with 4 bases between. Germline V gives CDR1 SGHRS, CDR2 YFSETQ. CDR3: CASSLVYYNEQFF. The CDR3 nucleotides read TGCGCCAGCAGCTTGGTCTACTACAATGAGCAGTTCTTC. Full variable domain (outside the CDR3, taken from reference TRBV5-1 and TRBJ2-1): KAGVTQTPRYLIKTRGQQVTLSCSPISGHRSVSWYQQTPGQGLQFLFEYFSETQRNKGNFPGRFSGRQFSNSRSEMNVSTLELGDSALYLCASSLVYYNEQFFGPGTRLTVL.

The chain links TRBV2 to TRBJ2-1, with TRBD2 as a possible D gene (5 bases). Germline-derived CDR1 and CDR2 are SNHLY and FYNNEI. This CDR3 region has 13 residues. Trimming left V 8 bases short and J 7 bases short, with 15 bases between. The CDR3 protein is CASRTPPGNEQFF. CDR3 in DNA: TGTGCCAGCCGGACTCCCCCCGGAAATGAGCAGTTCTTC. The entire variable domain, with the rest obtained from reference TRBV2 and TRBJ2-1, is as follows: EPEVTQTPSHQVTQMGQEVILRCVPISNHLYFYWYRQILGQKVEFLVSFYNNEISEKSEIFDDQFSVERPDGSNFTLKIRSTKLEDSAMYFCASRTPPGNEQFFGPGTRLTVL.

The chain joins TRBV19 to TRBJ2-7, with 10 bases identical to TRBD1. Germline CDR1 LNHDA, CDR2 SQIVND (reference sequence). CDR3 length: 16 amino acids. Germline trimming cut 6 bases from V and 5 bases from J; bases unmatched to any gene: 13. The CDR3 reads CASSHGRGQGSNEQYF. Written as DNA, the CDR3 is TGTGCCAGTAGCCATGGGCGGGGACAGGGGAGCAACGAGCAGTACTTC.

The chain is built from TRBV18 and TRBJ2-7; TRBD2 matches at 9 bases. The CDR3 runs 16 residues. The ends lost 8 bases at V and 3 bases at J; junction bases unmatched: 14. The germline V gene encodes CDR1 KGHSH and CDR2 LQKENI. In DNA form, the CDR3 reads TGTGCCAGCGCGGGGACTATCAGCGGGGGGTTCTACGAGCAGTACTTC. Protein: CASAGTISGGFYEQYF. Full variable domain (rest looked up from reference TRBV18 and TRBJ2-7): NAGVMQNPRHLVRRRGQEARLRCSPMKGHSHVYWYRQLPEEGLKFMVYLQKENIIDESGMPKERFSAEFPKEGPSILRIQQVVRGDSAAYFCASAGTISGGFYEQYFGPGTRLTVT.

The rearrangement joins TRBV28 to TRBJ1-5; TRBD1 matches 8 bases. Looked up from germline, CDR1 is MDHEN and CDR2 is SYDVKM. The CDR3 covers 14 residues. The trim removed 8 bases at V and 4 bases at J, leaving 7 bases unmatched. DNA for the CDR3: TGTGCCAGCGGCGGGTGGACAGGGAATCAGCCCCAGCATTTT. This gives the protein CASGGWTGNQPQHF.

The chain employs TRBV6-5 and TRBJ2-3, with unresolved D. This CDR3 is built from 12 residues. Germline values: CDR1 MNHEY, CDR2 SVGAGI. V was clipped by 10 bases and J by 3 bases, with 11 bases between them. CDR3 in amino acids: CATDSVTDTQYF. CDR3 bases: TGTGCCACCGACTCGGTAACAGATACGCAGTATTTT.

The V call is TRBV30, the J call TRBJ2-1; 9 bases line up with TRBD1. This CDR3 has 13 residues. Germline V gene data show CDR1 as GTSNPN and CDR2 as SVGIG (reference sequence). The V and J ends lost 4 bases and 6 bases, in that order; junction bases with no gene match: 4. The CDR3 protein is CAWTQGAVNEQFF. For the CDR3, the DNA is TGTGCCTGGACACAGGGGGCAGTCAATGAGCAGTTCTTC.

This chain's CDR3 is CASSQGTGSQPQHF. CDR3 DNA: TGTGCCAGCAGCCAGGGGACAGGGAGTCAGCCCCAGCATTTT. The V gene is TRBV3-1 (or the pseudogene TRBV3-2), the J gene TRBJ1-5, with TRBD1 matching 9 bases. Germline CDR1 and CDR2: LGHDT and YNNKEL (reference sequence). The CDR3 length is 14 residues. Germline trimming cut 3 bases from V and 6 bases from J; bases unmatched to any gene: 3.

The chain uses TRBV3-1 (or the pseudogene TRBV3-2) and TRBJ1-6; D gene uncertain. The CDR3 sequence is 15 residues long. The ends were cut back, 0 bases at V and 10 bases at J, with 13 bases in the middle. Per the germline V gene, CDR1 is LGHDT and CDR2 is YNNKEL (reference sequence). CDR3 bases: TGTGCCAGCAGCCAAGATGGGCGAAGAAGCTCACCCCTCCACTTT. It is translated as CASSQDGRRSSPLHF.

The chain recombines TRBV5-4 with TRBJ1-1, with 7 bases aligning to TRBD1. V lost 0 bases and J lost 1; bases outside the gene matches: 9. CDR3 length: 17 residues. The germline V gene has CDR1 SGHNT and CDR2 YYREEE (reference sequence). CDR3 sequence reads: CASSLDQLTGWNTEAFF. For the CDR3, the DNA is TGTGCCAGCAGCTTGGACCAGTTGACAGGGTGGAACACTGAAGCTTTCTTT.

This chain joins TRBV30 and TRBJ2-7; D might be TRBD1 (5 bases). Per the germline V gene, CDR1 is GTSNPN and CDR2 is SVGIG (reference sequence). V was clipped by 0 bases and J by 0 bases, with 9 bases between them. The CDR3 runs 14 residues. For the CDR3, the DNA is TGTGCCTGGAGTGTAGGACACGGCTCCTACGAGCAGTACTTC. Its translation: CAWSVGHGSYEQYF.

DNA of the CDR3: TGTGCCAGCAGTCCCTACCGGGACAGGGGCCACTCCTACGAGCAGTACTTC. Encoded protein: CASSPYRDRGHSYEQYF. This chain joins TRBV28 and TRBJ2-7; 10 bases are a match to TRBD1. Germline V gives CDR1 MDHEN, CDR2 SYDVKM. The V segment lost 5 bases and the J segment 0 bases; nucleotides outside the gene matches: 10. The CDR3 has 17 amino acids.

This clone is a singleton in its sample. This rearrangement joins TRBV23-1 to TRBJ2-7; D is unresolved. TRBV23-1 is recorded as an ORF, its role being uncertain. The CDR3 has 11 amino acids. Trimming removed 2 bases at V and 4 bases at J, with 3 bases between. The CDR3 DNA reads TGCGCCAGCAGTCAACAGTACGAGCAGTACTTC. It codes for CASSQQYEQYF.

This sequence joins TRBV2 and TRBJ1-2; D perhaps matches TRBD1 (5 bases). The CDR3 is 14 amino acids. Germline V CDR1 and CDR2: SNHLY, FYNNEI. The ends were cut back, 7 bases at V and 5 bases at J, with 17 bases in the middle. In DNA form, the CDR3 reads TGTGCCAGCAAAGGGGCACGACTTGAGTATGGCTACACCTTC. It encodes CASKGARLEYGYTF.

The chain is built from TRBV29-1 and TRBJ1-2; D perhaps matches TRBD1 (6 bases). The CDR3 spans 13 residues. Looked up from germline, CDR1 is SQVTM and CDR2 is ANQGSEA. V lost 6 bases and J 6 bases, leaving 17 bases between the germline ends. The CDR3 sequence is CSVQVQGQHGYTF. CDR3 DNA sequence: TGCAGCGTCCAAGTACAGGGTCAGCATGGCTACACCTTC.

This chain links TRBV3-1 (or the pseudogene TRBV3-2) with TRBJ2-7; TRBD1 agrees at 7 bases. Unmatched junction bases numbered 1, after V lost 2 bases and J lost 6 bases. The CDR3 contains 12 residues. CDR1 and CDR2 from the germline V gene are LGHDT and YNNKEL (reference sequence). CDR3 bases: TGTGCCAGCAGCCAATCAGGGGGCGAGCAGTACTTC. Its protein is CASSQSGGEQYF.

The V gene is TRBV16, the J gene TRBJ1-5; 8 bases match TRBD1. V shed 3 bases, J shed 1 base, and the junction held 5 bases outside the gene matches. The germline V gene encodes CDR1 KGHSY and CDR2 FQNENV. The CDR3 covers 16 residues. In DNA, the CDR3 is TGTGCCAGCAGCCAGCCGACAGGGGCCAGCAATCAGCCCCAGCATTTT. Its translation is CASSQPTGASNQPQHF.